The entry below gives a single T cell receptor (beta chain) sequence along with its context. No antigen is known for it. The PCR was carried out with 60 Vbeta primers and 13 Jbeta primers. Libraries were prepared by immunoSEQ multiplex PCR; TCRdb keeps only in-frame clonotypes and omits some of them. This table holds 150,000 to 200,000 clones, just under 80% found once. These data come from a study of cytomegalovirus exposure and HLA in healthy donors. Notes on the study in general: Analysis performed later found roughly 17,000 TCR beta sequences associated with HLA alleles at 0.05 false discovery rate. According to a later analysis, donors in an Asian-associated ancestry cluster reportedly had fewer N-insertions than the roughly 670-donor mean. Apart from CMV serostatus, no immune exposure information was available. With later analysis, a missense DCLRE1C variant became linked to TCR beta V- and J-gene trimming.

Germline values: CDR1 SGHTA, CDR2 FQGNSA. J was trimmed by 11 bases and V by 6 bases; bases with no gene match: 11. CDR3 length: 15 residues. The chain carries TRBV7-2 and TRBJ1-6; 9 positions agree with TRBD1. Sequencing used PBMCs. The sequence came from a woman between 25 and 40 years old in good health and CMV-seropositive. CDR3 region: CASSKPGQGGPPLHF. CDR3 sequence (DNA): TGTGCCAGCAGTAAACCGGGACAGGGAGGTCCACCCCTCCACTTT.